This T cell receptor beta chain originates from a study of blood T cell repertoires in COVID-19. In the study overall: Samples came from the United States, Italy and Spain, spanning acute and convalescent COVID-19. The analysed material was cDNA or gDNA that came from T cells, B-cell-depleted T cells, or PBMCs.

CDR3 length: 15 residues. Germline values: CDR1 LNHDA, CDR2 SQIVND (reference sequence). V lost 8 bases and J 0 bases, leaving 14 bases between the germline ends. Authors' data handling: Reference gene primer amplification gave estimated nucleated cell counts. Generated by immunoSEQ multiplex PCR, the TCRdb table keeps only in-frame clones and is missing some. V and J calls and clone size are copied from that table; D and trimming were computed from the DNA. The sample records about 250,000 clones, around 90% being singletons. The rearrangement joins TRBV19 to TRBJ1-5; no clear D. Material: peripheral blood. The sequence was obtained from an elderly man with acute or convalescent COVID-19. The CDR3 reads CASRTSTNSNQPQHF. DNA for the CDR3: TGTGCCAGTCGAACCAGTACAAATAGCAATCAGCCCCAGCATTTT. The full variable domain, in which reference TRBV19 and TRBJ1-5 provide the parts outside the CDR3, is DGGITQSPKYLFRKEGQNVTLSCEQNLNHDAMYWYRQDPGQGLRLIYYSQIVNDFQKGDIAEGYSVSREKKESFPLTVTSAQKNPTAFYLCASRTSTNSNQPQHFGDGTRLSIL.